The sequence of this TCR beta chain was determined in a study of early T cells in non-severe SARS-CoV-2 infection. Study as a whole: The authors sequenced bulk RNA from unsorted whole blood, leaving chains unpaired.

This clonotype was recorded many times. The antigen is not known. The CDR3 consists of 12 residues. V gave up 4 bases and J gave up 1 base, with 4 bases separating them. The V gene's germline CDR1 is ENHRY and CDR2 SYGVKD. Researchers tagged individual cDNA molecules with unique molecular identifiers. TCRdb reprocessed the 5' RACE reads via MiXCR and lists one record per CDR3 protein. Of roughly 58,000 distinct CDR3 sequences in the sample, about 9.9% are singletons; the top ten hold 10% to 13%. General study results and limits: Private and CD4 specificities were missed by VDJdb matching, which favored anti-spike CD8 responses.

The sequencing input was whole blood. The chain carries TRBV10-3 and TRBJ1-1; no clear D gene. This receptor was obtained from an adult who was a healthcare worker with PCR-confirmed SARS-CoV-2 infection or an uninfected control (not recorded which). In DNA, the CDR3 is TGTGCCATCAGTGTTGGGAACACTGAAGCTTTCTTT. Translation: CAISVGNTEAFF.